These 3 T cell receptor beta chains share one sample of origin, sequenced in a study of cytomegalovirus exposure and HLA in healthy donors. PCR amplification relied on 60 Vbeta primers (plus 13 Jbeta primers). TCRdb's table, derived via immunoSEQ multiplex PCR, lists solely in-frame clones and lacks some. The sample has around 90,000 clones, approximately 79% seen once. What was sequenced was PBMCs. The receptors here all came from a man in his thirties or forties in good health and CMV-seronegative.

The J gene is TRBJ2-7, the V gene TRBV5-4; D is perhaps TRBD1 (6 bases). With 1 base removed from V and 6 bases from J, the gap between germline ends came to 11 bases. The CDR3 has 13 residues. In germline, CDR1 is SGHNT, CDR2 YYREEE (reference sequence). CDR3 protein: CASSLPQGREQYF. CDR3 in DNA: TGTGCCAGCAGCTTGCCACAGGGACGCGAGCAGTACTTC. The full variable domain, in which reference TRBV5-4 and TRBJ2-7 provide the parts outside the CDR3, is ETGVTQSPTHLIKTRGQQVTLRCSSQSGHNTVSWYQQALGQGPQFIFQYYREEENGRGNFPPRFSGLQFPNYSSELNVNALELDDSALYLCASSLPQGREQYFGPGTRLTVT.

This clone was observed a single time. The chain uses TRBV29-1 and TRBJ2-3; 9 nucleotides align to TRBD2. Losses at the gene ends were 3 bases for V and 4 bases for J; bases not matched to a gene: 5. Per germline, CDR1 SQVTM and CDR2 ANQGSEA. CDR3 length equals 14 residues. The DNA of the CDR3 is TGCAGCGTTGATTTTGCGGGGGGGGCAGATACGCAGTATTTT. Its protein is CSVDFAGGADTQYF.

Here the CDR3 DNA reads TGTGCCAGCAGAAGAGACGGCGGCTCCTACAATGAGCAGTTCTTC. Its protein is CASRRDGGSYNEQFF. This rearrangement joins TRBV6-5 to TRBJ2-1; D gene unclear. Germline V CDR1 and CDR2: MNHEY, SVGAGI. This CDR3 is built from 15 residues. Deletions cut 6 bases from V and 0 bases from J, with 12 bases between.